This T cell receptor (beta chain) appears in the sequencing data of a study of cytotoxic CD8 clonotypes in ibrutinib-treated CLL. The CDR3 runs 15 residues. Trimming removed 2 bases at V and 6 bases at J, with 18 bases between. Germline V CDR1 and CDR2: SGDLS, YYNGEE. Sequencing was designed to attain a depth spanning 1 in 200,000 to 1 in 1 million T cells. The table came from immunoSEQ multiplex PCR; TCRdb's copy has only in-frame clones and leaves some out. The sample has roughly 150,000 clones, roughly 86% seen once. This sequence was found in a human donor with chronic lymphocytic leukemia. The rearrangement links TRBV9 to TRBJ2-7; TRBD2 might be the D (5 bases). This specimen consisted of PBMCs, obtained after 12 months of ibrutinib treatment. The CDR3 nucleotides read TGTGCCAGCAGCGTTGTGGCAGTGGTGGCGGGCGAGCAGTACTTC. It translates to CASSVVAVVAGEQYF.